The 8 T cell receptor beta chains reported below all come from one sample, sequenced in a study of shared clonotypes between healthy human individuals. TCRdb's copy holds only in-frame clones and misses some; the assay was immunoSEQ multiplex PCR. The data hold roughly 1,500,000 clones, with approximately 98.5% observed a single time. The sample comprised naive CD4+ T cells sorted from blood. Subset noted: CD45RA+ positively selected. Source of these receptors: a man aged 25-40 years in good health.

Only one count was recorded for this clone. In the same sample, other DNA sequences code for this CDR3. V usage is TRBV6-6 and J usage is TRBJ2-7; the D gene is possibly TRBD1 (5 bases). Germline assignment: CDR1 MNHNY and CDR2 SVGAGI (reference sequence). The CDR3 has 12 amino acids. V lost 2 bases to trimming and J lost 4 bases, with 6 bases between them. CDR3 sequence reads: CASSYRGYEQYF. The CDR3 DNA sequence: TGTGCCAGCAGTTACAGGGGATACGAGCAGTACTTC.

The V gene is TRBV7-2, the J gene TRBJ2-3; 11 bases are a match to TRBD2. The junction had 5 bases not matched to a gene; V was cut back by 5 bases and J by 1 base. Germline V CDR1 and CDR2: SGHTA, FQGNSA. This CDR3 has 16 residues. The CDR3 spells CASSPDSGRGTDTQYF. Here the CDR3 DNA reads TGTGCCAGCAGCCCCGATAGCGGGAGGGGCACAGATACGCAGTATTTT.

The chain couples TRBV10-3 to TRBJ2-1; 8 bases line up with TRBD2. Germline V lookup: CDR1 ENHRY, CDR2 SYGVKD. CDR3 length: 17 amino acids. The trim removed 2 bases at V and 9 bases at J, leaving 15 bases unmatched. The CDR3 protein is CAISEPSGSGILGEQFF. For the CDR3, the DNA is TGTGCCATCAGTGAGCCCTCTGGTAGCGGGATTTTGGGTGAGCAGTTCTTC.

This sequence joins TRBV19 and TRBJ2-1; D perhaps matches TRBD2 (5 bases). Looked up from germline, CDR1 is LNHDA and CDR2 is SQIVND (reference sequence). V lost 5 bases, J lost 3 bases, and 14 bases lay in between. The CDR3 totals 15 residues. The CDR3 reads CASSRSARSYNEQFF. In DNA, the CDR3 is TGTGCCAGTAGTCGTAGCGCCAGGAGCTACAATGAGCAGTTCTTC.

The rearrangement joins TRBV25-1 to TRBJ2-1; D is perhaps TRBD2 (6 bases). The germline V and J ends were trimmed by 2 bases and 4 bases, with 9 bases remaining between them. CDR3 length: 14 amino acids. The germline V gene has CDR1 MGHDK and CDR2 SYGVNS. The CDR3 region has the DNA TGTGCCAGCAGTGAACCTGGACTATACAATGAGCAGTTCTTC. It codes for CASSEPGLYNEQFF.

The V call is TRBV5-4, the J call TRBJ2-7; TRBD1 aligns across 9 bases. Trimming removed 1 base from V and 3 bases from J; junction bases left unmatched: 11. Germline V gene lookup returns CDR1 SGHNT and CDR2 YYREEE (reference sequence). The CDR3 length is 17 residues. In DNA, the CDR3 is TGTGCCAGCAGCTTGTCCGGGGGACAGGGACGCATCTACGAGCAGTACTTC. It codes for CASSLSGGQGRIYEQYF. Based on the CDR3 plus reference TRBV5-4 and TRBJ2-7, the full variable domain is ETGVTQSPTHLIKTRGQQVTLRCSSQSGHNTVSWYQQALGQGPQFIFQYYREEENGRGNFPPRFSGLQFPNYSSELNVNALELDDSALYLCASSLSGGQGRIYEQYFGPGTRLTVT.

V usage is TRBV18 and J usage is TRBJ2-5; D may match TRBD1 or TRBD2 (6 bases each). Between the trimmed V and J ends, which lost 3 bases and 5 bases, there was a span of 16 bases. The CDR3 covers 15 residues. Per germline, CDR1 KGHSH and CDR2 LQKENI. DNA of the CDR3: TGTGCCAGCTCACCGTTGTCGGGGGCAGGGGAGACCCAGTACTTC. Encoded protein: CASSPLSGAGETQYF.

This clone was detected only once. The chain uses TRBV29-1 and TRBJ2-3; 16 nucleotides match TRBD2. The CDR3 spans 14 residues. The V and J ends lost 6 bases and 4 bases, in that order; junction bases with no gene match: 1. CDR1 is SQVTM and CDR2 is ANQGSEA in the germline V gene. CDR3 sequence reads: CSVGTSGRADTQYF. The CDR3 DNA follows: TGCAGCGTAGGGACTAGCGGGAGGGCAGATACGCAGTATTTT.